Below are 32 T cell receptor beta chains sequenced from a single sample in a study of monozygotic twins with inflammatory bowel disease. After re-calling the 5' RACE reads, TCRdb lists one entry per CDR3 protein, DNA absent. The table counts 70,000 to 95,000 distinct CDR3 sequences; around 7.2% lies in the top ten. The sample consisted of blood. All receptors derive from a human donor with ulcerative colitis or Crohn's disease, or a healthy co-twin of an affected twin (not recorded which).

The chain carries TRBV20-1 and TRBJ1-3; TCRdb proposes TRBD1, but this gene call is untestable without DNA. CDR1 and CDR2 from the germline V gene are DFQATT and SNEGSKA (reference sequence). The CDR3 extends over 12 amino acids. CDR3 residues: CSAPGRGNTIYF.

V gene TRBV18 combines with J gene TRBJ2-3; the TRBD1 assignment by TCRdb is unverifiable without DNA. This CDR3 contains 15 residues. The germline V gene encodes CDR1 KGHSH and CDR2 LQKENI. The CDR3 sequence is CASSTERQGKDSQYF.

The J gene is TRBJ2-6, the V gene TRBV7-9. Germline assignment: CDR1 SEHNR and CDR2 FQNEAQ (reference sequence). The length of the CDR3 is 15 residues. The CDR3 region is CASSLQVSGANVLTF.

The V and J genes are TRBV19 and TRBJ2-1; as DNA is missing, the TRBD1 call by TCRdb cannot be tested. The CDR3 loop spans 15 amino acids. Germline assignment: CDR1 LNHDA and CDR2 SQIVND (reference sequence). CDR3 region: CASSPQGQTYNEQFF.

The chain links TRBV5-6 to TRBJ1-4; TCRdb indicates TRBD1, and absent DNA this call remains unverified. Germline CDR1 is SGHDT and CDR2 is YYEEEE. CDR3 size: 12 residues. This CDR3 reads CASEGAYGKLFF.

This rearrangement joins TRBV5-1 to TRBJ1-5; TCRdb outputs TRBD1, but without DNA this stays unchecked. The germline gives CDR1 SGHRS, CDR2 YFSETQ. This CDR3 comprises 15 residues. The CDR3 here is CASSLDGTSNQPQHF.

This chain uses TRBV27 with TRBJ2-1. Germline CDR1 and CDR2: MNHEY and SMNVEV (reference sequence). The CDR3 loop spans 12 amino acids. The CDR3 sequence: CASSLSRNEQFF.

This rearrangement joins TRBV15 to TRBJ2-1; TCRdb proposes TRBD2, but this gene call is untestable without DNA. Germline CDR1 reads LNHNV; CDR2 reads YYDKDF (reference sequence). The CDR3 sequence is 14 residues long. CDR3 in amino acids: CATRSTSGYNEQFF. The full variable domain, with the rest looked up from reference TRBV15 and TRBJ2-1, is DAMVIQNPRYQVTQFGKPVTLSCSQTLNHNVMYWYQQKSSQAPKLLFHYYDKDFNNEADTPDNFQSRRPNTSFCFLDIRSPGLGDTAMYLCATRSTSGYNEQFFGPGTRLTVL.

The V gene is TRBV3-1, the J gene TRBJ1-1; TCRdb's D call, TRBD1, is unchecked because there is no DNA. CDR3 length: 15 amino acids. Germline CDR1 is LGHDT and CDR2 is YNNKEL (reference sequence). The CDR3 sequence is CASSQEGAGARQAFF.

The V gene is TRBV4-2, the J gene TRBJ1-6. CDR3 size: 13 residues. Per germline, CDR1 LGHNA and CDR2 YNFKEQ. CDR3 sequence reads: CASSPRDSSPLHF.

The chain couples TRBV5-6 to TRBJ2-6; TCRdb's assignment of TRBD2 cannot be checked, as there is no DNA. The CDR3 extends over 17 amino acids. Germline V CDR1 and CDR2: SGHDT, YYEEEE. This CDR3 reads CASSLVGQPEGANVLTF.

This chain uses TRBV6-2 or TRBV6-3 with TRBJ2-5; TCRdb's D call of TRBD1 is untestable without DNA. CDR3 length equals 18 residues. Per germline, CDR1 MNHEY and CDR2 SVGEGT. CDR3: CASSYSASGGQNPEGQYF.

V gene TRBV7-9 combines with J gene TRBJ2-4; as DNA is missing, the TRBD2 call by TCRdb cannot be tested. Germline lookup yields CDR1 SEHNR and CDR2 FQNEAQ (reference sequence). This CDR3 is 14 amino acids long. The CDR3: CASSSTRQIGPPYF.

This chain uses TRBV18 with TRBJ1-4; TCRdb outputs TRBD1, but without DNA this stays unchecked. Germline V gene data show CDR1 as KGHSH and CDR2 as LQKENI. The CDR3 totals 15 residues. The CDR3 region is CASSQGTGDNEKLFF. The full variable domain, its missing parts supplied by reference TRBV18 and TRBJ1-4, is NAGVMQNPRHLVRRRGQEARLRCSPMKGHSHVYWYRQLPEEGLKFMVYLQKENIIDESGMPKERFSAEFPKEGPSILRIQQVVRGDSAAYFCASSQGTGDNEKLFFGSGTQLSVL.

This chain links TRBV7-2 with TRBJ1-2; the D gene TCRdb calls, TRBD1, cannot be checked with no DNA. Germline assignment: CDR1 SGHTA and CDR2 FQGNSA. The CDR3 totals 15 residues. The CDR3 sequence: CASSLEEGETYGYTF.

This chain's CDR3 is CASSKNPEEGIIRLAKNIQYF. The genes are TRBV21-1 and TRBJ2-4; TCRdb indicates TRBD2, and absent DNA this call remains unverified. TRBV21-1 counts as a pseudogene. The CDR3 runs 21 residues.

This rearrangement joins TRBV18 to TRBJ2-1; checking the TCRdb D call of TRBD2 is not possible without DNA. Germline values: CDR1 KGHSH, CDR2 LQKENI. CDR3 length: 13 amino acids. The CDR3 loop reads CASSPPSEREQFF.

The chain links TRBV29-1 to TRBJ1-6; TCRdb designates TRBD1, a call that cannot be tested without DNA. The germline gives CDR1 SQVTM, CDR2 ANQGSEA. This CDR3 has 14 residues. The CDR3 sequence is CSVRDSLNNSPLHF.

The chain is built from TRBV5-1 and TRBJ1-4; as DNA is missing, the TRBD1 call by TCRdb cannot be tested. This CDR3 spans 14 amino acids. In germline, CDR1 is SGHRS, CDR2 YFSETQ. The CDR3 sequence is CASSIGQGNEKLFF.

This chain uses TRBV10-3 with TRBJ2-7; TCRdb names TRBD1, which stays unverified in the absence of DNA. The germline V gene has CDR1 ENHRY and CDR2 SYGVKD. The length of the CDR3 is 13 residues. This CDR3 reads CAIRKQGAGEQYF.

The chain carries TRBV7-2 and TRBJ2-7; TCRdb picks TRBD2, but there is no DNA to check that call. Looked up from germline, CDR1 is SGHTA and CDR2 is FQGNSA. The CDR3 loop spans 14 amino acids. The CDR3 loop is CASSLNLAYGEQYF.

This chain links TRBV20-1 with TRBJ2-5. CDR3 length: 12 amino acids. Per the germline V gene, CDR1 is DFQATT and CDR2 is SNEGSKA (reference sequence). CDR3 region: CSATMLQETQYF.

The V and J genes are TRBV7-8 and TRBJ2-7; the TCRdb D gene call, TRBD1, has no DNA to confirm it. The CDR3 extends over 14 amino acids. Per germline, CDR1 SGHVS and CDR2 FQNEAQ. The CDR3 spells CATTPGVGYSEQYF. Looking up the rest from reference TRBV7-8 and TRBJ2-7 gives the full variable domain: GAGVSQSPRYKVAKRGQDVALRCDPISGHVSLFWYQQALGQGPEFLTYFQNEAQLDKSGLPSDRFFAERPEGSVSTLKIQRTQQEDSAVYLCATTPGVGYSEQYFGPGTRLTVT.

V gene TRBV10-3 combines with J gene TRBJ1-6; TCRdb outputs TRBD1, but without DNA this stays unchecked. CDR1 is ENHRY and CDR2 is SYGVKD in the germline V gene. The CDR3 spans 13 residues. The CDR3 here is CAIKKGRDSPLHF.

The CDR3 loop reads CASSFPRVWGRVEAKNIQYF. V usage is TRBV12-3 or TRBV12-4 and J usage is TRBJ2-4; the TCRdb D gene call, TRBD1, has no DNA to confirm it. The CDR3 totals 20 residues.

V usage is TRBV25-1 and J usage is TRBJ1-2; the D call from TCRdb, TRBD1, cannot be confirmed without DNA. CDR1 is MGHDK and CDR2 is SYGVNS in the germline V gene. The CDR3 consists of 12 residues. This chain's CDR3 is CASRQGAGGYTF.

CDR3 in amino acids: CASSPMAGGITDTQYF. The V call is TRBV14, the J call TRBJ2-3; TCRdb returns TRBD1, unconfirmable since there is no DNA. This CDR3 is built from 16 residues. Germline assignment: CDR1 SGHDN and CDR2 FVKESK.

CDR3 sequence: CASSSGGQETQYF. V usage is TRBV5-1 and J usage is TRBJ2-5. CDR3 size: 13 residues. The germline V gene has CDR1 SGHRS and CDR2 YFSETQ.

The chain links TRBV12-3 or TRBV12-4 to TRBJ2-5. The CDR3 loop spans 12 amino acids. This CDR3 is CASSQRLETQYF.

The CDR3: CASSHTGGLGTDTQYF. This chain links TRBV3-1 with TRBJ2-3; the TCRdb call, TRBD1, lacks DNA for checking. Germline V gene data show CDR1 as LGHDT and CDR2 as YNNKEL (reference sequence). The CDR3 has 16 amino acids.

V gene TRBV11-2 combines with J gene TRBJ1-3; TCRdb's assignment of TRBD1 cannot be checked, as there is no DNA. Germline values: CDR1 SGHAT, CDR2 FQNNGV. The CDR3 runs to 19 residues. The CDR3 sequence: CASSRRTDSTFNSGNTIYF.

This chain connects TRBV25-1 to TRBJ2-7. Germline assignment: CDR1 MGHDK and CDR2 SYGVNS. CDR3 length equals 11 residues. CDR3 in amino acids: CASSLFYEQYF.